This T cell receptor (beta chain) emerged from a study of T cells after yellow fever vaccination. Broader study findings: Most clones from primary vaccination resurfaced after the booster (96% CD4, around 90% CD8).

The sample holds a few counts of this clonotype. The antigen is unknown. After removal of 2 bases from V and 2 bases from J, the junction contained 12 bases not matched to a gene. The CDR3 covers 18 residues. The germline V gene encodes CDR1 SGHTA and CDR2 FQGTGA. UMIs and a universal primer site were added when TCR cDNA was made by 5'RACE template switching. MiXCR, run by TCRdb on the 5' RACE reads, gives a single entry per CDR3 protein. The sample shows hundreds of thousands of distinct CDR3 sequences, over 3.5% of them seen only once. The sequencing here drew on PBMCs, taken 5 days after the yellow fever booster vaccination. The clonotype was recovered from a man aged 18 to 29 who received the YFV17D yellow fever vaccine. This sequence joins TRBV7-3 and TRBJ2-5; 9 bases are a match to TRBD2. CDR3 loop: CASSLGVSAGGRQETQYF. Here the CDR3 DNA reads TGTGCCAGCAGCTTAGGGGTTTCAGCGGGGGGACGGCAAGAGACCCAGTACTTC.